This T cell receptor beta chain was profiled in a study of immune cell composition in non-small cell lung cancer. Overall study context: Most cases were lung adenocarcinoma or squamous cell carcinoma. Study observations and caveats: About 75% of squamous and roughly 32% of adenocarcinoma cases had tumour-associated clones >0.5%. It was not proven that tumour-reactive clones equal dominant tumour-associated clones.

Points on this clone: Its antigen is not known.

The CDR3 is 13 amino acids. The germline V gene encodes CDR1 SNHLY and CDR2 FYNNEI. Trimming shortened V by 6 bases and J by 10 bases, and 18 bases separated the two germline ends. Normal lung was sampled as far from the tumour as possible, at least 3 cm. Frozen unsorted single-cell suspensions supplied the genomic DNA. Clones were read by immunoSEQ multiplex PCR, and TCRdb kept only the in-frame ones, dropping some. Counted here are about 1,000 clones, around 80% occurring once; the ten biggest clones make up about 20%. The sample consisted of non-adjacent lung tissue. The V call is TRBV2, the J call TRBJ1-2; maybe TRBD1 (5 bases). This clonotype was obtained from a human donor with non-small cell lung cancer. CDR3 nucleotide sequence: TGTGCCAGCAGGGCGGGACCGGGCAGCGACTACACCTTC. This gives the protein CASRAGPGSDYTF.